This T cell receptor beta chain was retrieved from a study of blood T cell repertoires in COVID-19. The assay was immunoSEQ multiplex PCR, and TCRdb's table has in-frame clones only and misses some. The sample contains 390,000 or so clones, around nine tenths of which appear only once. The CDR3 contains 14 residues. Trimming took 5 bases from V and 9 from J, leaving 14 bases between them. Germline V gene lookup returns CDR1 SGHVS and CDR2 FNYEAQ. Sequencing was performed on PBMCs or T cells enriched from blood (not recorded which). This chain uses TRBV7-6 with TRBJ1-6, with D possibly being TRBD1 (6 bases). The TCR comes from a woman between 50 and 59 years old who had recovered from COVID-19. The CDR3 protein is CASSQAGGSSPLHF. CDR3 bases: TGTGCCAGCAGCCAGGCTGGGGGCTCTTCACCCCTCCACTTT.